The rows below give T cell receptor beta chains drawn from one sample of a study of blood T cell repertoires in COVID-19. TCRdb's table, derived via immunoSEQ multiplex PCR, lists solely in-frame clones and lacks some. Of around 190,000 clones listed, around 90% are singletons. Specimen: peripheral blood. Receptors were obtained from a human donor in a cohort sampled during active COVID-19. Each CDR3 is given with its conserved first and last residue. D genes are given only for firm matches. Only some rows state a clone size, as once, few, many or a class for expanded clones.

cdr3_aa: CASSSRTGVNYGYTF
cdr3_nt: TGTGCCAGCAGTTCAAGGACAGGGGTGAACTATGGCTACACCTTC
clone_size: -
j_call: TRBJ1-2
d_call: TRBD1
v_call: TRBV27

cdr3_aa: CASSQDEGGQTDTQYF
cdr3_nt: TGTGCCAGCAGCCAAGACGAGGGGGGGCAGACAGATACGCAGTATTTT
clone_size: -
j_call: TRBJ2-3
d_call: -
v_call: TRBV4-2

cdr3_aa: CASSPRQGQINYGYTF
cdr3_nt: TGTGCCAGCAGCCCACGACAGGGCCAGATTAACTATGGCTACACCTTC
clone_size: once
j_call: TRBJ1-2
d_call: TRBD1
v_call: TRBV9

cdr3_aa: CASSSGRLAHTDTQYF
cdr3_nt: TGTGCCAGCAGCTCCGGTCGACTAGCGCACACAGATACGCAGTATTTT
clone_size: -
j_call: TRBJ2-3
d_call: TRBD2
v_call: TRBV7-2

cdr3_aa: CASSEIAGTSGVDNEQFF
cdr3_nt: TGTGCCAGCAGCGAAATTGCCGGGACTAGCGGGGTTGACAATGAGCAGTTCTTC
clone_size: -
j_call: TRBJ2-1
d_call: TRBD2
v_call: TRBV2

cdr3_aa: CATSVSLAGVYEQFF
cdr3_nt: TGTGCCACCAGTGTGTCACTAGCGGGAGTCTATGAGCAGTTCTTC
clone_size: once
j_call: TRBJ2-1
d_call: TRBD2
v_call: TRBV24-1

cdr3_aa: CASTQEQATNEKLFF
cdr3_nt: TGTGCCAGCACCCAGGAACAAGCAACTAATGAAAAACTGTTTTTT
clone_size: once
j_call: TRBJ1-4
d_call: -
v_call: TRBV6-5

cdr3_aa: CASSWGTGTSPLHF
cdr3_nt: TGTGCCAGCAGCTGGGGGACAGGGACTTCACCCCTCCACTTT
clone_size: -
j_call: TRBJ1-6
d_call: TRBD1
v_call: TRBV5-5

cdr3_aa: CASSQDASSGRQETQYF
cdr3_nt: TGTGCCAGCAGCCAAGACGCGAGTAGCGGGAGGCAAGAGACCCAGTACTTC
clone_size: -
j_call: TRBJ2-5
d_call: TRBD2
v_call: TRBV14

cdr3_aa: CASRKAGGNQPQHF
cdr3_nt: TGTGCCAGCAGGAAGGCAGGGGGCAATCAGCCCCAGCATTTT
clone_size: -
j_call: TRBJ1-5
d_call: -
v_call: TRBV27

cdr3_aa: CASSAAGGADTQYF
cdr3_nt: TGCGCCAGCAGTGCAGCGGGGGGTGCAGATACGCAGTATTTT
clone_size: -
j_call: TRBJ2-3
d_call: TRBD2
v_call: TRBV10-1

cdr3_aa: CASSSSGSRYNEQFF
cdr3_nt: TGTGCCAGCAGCTCTAGCGGGAGTAGGTACAATGAGCAGTTCTTC
clone_size: -
j_call: TRBJ2-1
d_call: TRBD2
v_call: TRBV28

cdr3_aa: CASSPTRQGNSPLHF
cdr3_nt: TGTGCCAGCAGTCCGACTCGACAGGGGAATTCACCCCTCCACTTT
clone_size: -
j_call: TRBJ1-6
d_call: TRBD1
v_call: TRBV6-2/TRBV6-3

cdr3_aa: CASSPKGGIGANVLTF
cdr3_nt: TGTGCCAGCTCACCAAAAGGAGGGATCGGGGCCAACGTCCTGACTTTC
clone_size: -
j_call: TRBJ2-6
d_call: -
v_call: TRBV18

cdr3_aa: CASSEAAGQTEAFF
cdr3_nt: TGCGCCAGCAGCGAGGCCGCGGGACAGACTGAAGCTTTCTTT
clone_size: -
j_call: TRBJ1-1
d_call: TRBD1
v_call: TRBV5-1

cdr3_aa: CAWTRGPYSGNTIYF
cdr3_nt: TGTGCCTGGACTAGAGGCCCCTACTCTGGAAACACCATATATTTT
clone_size: once
j_call: TRBJ1-3
d_call: -
v_call: TRBV30

cdr3_aa: CAEGQNQPQHF
cdr3_nt: TGTGCCGAGGGTCAGAATCAGCCCCAGCATTTT
clone_size: few
j_call: TRBJ1-5
d_call: -
v_call: TRBV28

cdr3_aa: CASSQEGQGGDGYTF
cdr3_nt: TGTGCCAGCAGCCAAGAGGGGCAGGGTGGCGATGGCTACACCTTC
clone_size: -
j_call: TRBJ1-2
d_call: -
v_call: TRBV14

cdr3_aa: CASSQTGNRYEQYF
cdr3_nt: TGTGCCAGCAGCCAAACAGGGAATCGGTACGAGCAGTACTTC
clone_size: -
j_call: TRBJ2-7
d_call: -
v_call: TRBV3-1/TRBV3-2

cdr3_aa: CASRPTSTDTQYF
cdr3_nt: TGTGCCAGTCGTCCCACTAGCACAGATACGCAGTATTTT
clone_size: once
j_call: TRBJ2-3
d_call: -
v_call: TRBV19

cdr3_aa: CATRGTGGYYEQYF
cdr3_nt: TGTGCCACCCGGGGCACAGGGGGCTACTACGAGCAGTACTTC
clone_size: -
j_call: TRBJ2-7
d_call: TRBD1
v_call: TRBV28

cdr3_aa: CASSPGERSSGYTF
cdr3_nt: TGTGCCAGCTCACCAGGCGAGAGGAGTAGTGGCTACACCTTC
clone_size: -
j_call: TRBJ1-2
d_call: -
v_call: TRBV18

cdr3_aa: CASKSGTGGLGELFF
cdr3_nt: TGTGCCAGCAAATCCGGGACAGGGGGATTGGGGGAGCTGTTTTTT
clone_size: once
j_call: TRBJ2-2
d_call: TRBD1
v_call: TRBV7-2

cdr3_aa: CASSEGDWAQPQHF
cdr3_nt: TGTGCCAGCAGTGAGGGAGATTGGGCTCAGCCCCAGCATTTT
clone_size: -
j_call: TRBJ1-5
d_call: -
v_call: TRBV2

cdr3_aa: CASRKRTQDSQAFF
cdr3_nt: TGTGCCAGCAGGAAAAGAACCCAGGACAGTCAAGCTTTCTTT
clone_size: -
j_call: TRBJ1-1
d_call: -
v_call: TRBV6-5

cdr3_aa: CASSPQGERDSPLHF
cdr3_nt: TGTGCCAGCAGCCCTCAGGGGGAAAGGGACTCACCCCTCCACTTT
clone_size: -
j_call: TRBJ1-6
d_call: TRBD1
v_call: TRBV5-4

cdr3_aa: CASSADETYNSPLHF
cdr3_nt: TGCGCCAGCAGTGCCGATGAGACCTATAATTCACCCCTCCACTTT
clone_size: -
j_call: TRBJ1-6
d_call: -
v_call: TRBV10-2

cdr3_aa: CASRRAGNTGELFF
cdr3_nt: TGCGCCAGCCGTAGAGCGGGAAACACCGGGGAGCTGTTTTTT
clone_size: once
j_call: TRBJ2-2
d_call: TRBD2
v_call: TRBV4-3

cdr3_aa: CASSLAGTGELFF
cdr3_nt: TGTGCCAGCAGTCTAGCGGGTACCGGGGAGCTGTTTTTT
clone_size: many
j_call: TRBJ2-2
d_call: TRBD2
v_call: TRBV14

cdr3_aa: CASSEFASGGDETQYF
cdr3_nt: TGTGCCAGCAGTGAATTCGCTAGCGGGGGGGACGAGACCCAGTACTTC
clone_size: -
j_call: TRBJ2-5
d_call: TRBD2
v_call: TRBV2

cdr3_aa: CASSPSSEQFF
cdr3_nt: TGTGCCAGCAGTCCCTCGAGTGAGCAGTTCTTC
clone_size: -
j_call: TRBJ2-1
d_call: -
v_call: TRBV6-2/TRBV6-3

cdr3_aa: CASSTGTGQETQYF
cdr3_nt: TGTGCCAGTAGCACGGGGACAGGCCAAGAGACCCAGTACTTC
clone_size: -
j_call: TRBJ2-5
d_call: TRBD1
v_call: TRBV19

cdr3_aa: CAISESGPNSPLHF
cdr3_nt: TGTGCCATCAGTGAATCAGGGCCTAATTCACCCCTCCACTTT
clone_size: -
j_call: TRBJ1-6
d_call: -
v_call: TRBV10-3

cdr3_aa: CASTKSGASSYGYTF
cdr3_nt: TGTGCCAGTACCAAATCAGGGGCATCGTCCTATGGCTACACCTTC
clone_size: -
j_call: TRBJ1-2
d_call: -
v_call: TRBV19

cdr3_aa: CASSVEVNQPQHF
cdr3_nt: TGTGCCAGCAGTGTAGAGGTAAATCAGCCCCAGCATTTT
clone_size: -
j_call: TRBJ1-5
d_call: -
v_call: TRBV6-4

cdr3_aa: CASSFWTGVDTQYF
cdr3_nt: TGTGCCAGCAGTTTCTGGACAGGGGTAGATACGCAGTATTTT
clone_size: -
j_call: TRBJ2-3
d_call: TRBD1
v_call: TRBV6-2/TRBV6-3

cdr3_aa: CASSLAGTGYEQYF
cdr3_nt: TGTGCCAGCAGCTTGGCCGGGACAGGCTACGAGCAGTACTTC
clone_size: -
j_call: TRBJ2-7
d_call: TRBD1
v_call: TRBV5-6